The present entry profiles one T cell receptor beta chain with its context. RNA transcripts served as template for amplifying TCR beta CDR3 sequences. First-round RT-PCR employed HTBI primers, with a second-round multiplex PCR after it. TCRdb fed the multiplex PCR reads into MiXCR, producing one record per CDR3 protein. The data contain 650,000 to 900,000 distinct CDR3 sequences, approximately 40% of them singletons. The data belong to a study of Graves' ophthalmopathy and Graves' hyperthyroidism. The CDR3 has 13 amino acids. Germline values: CDR1 DFQATT, CDR2 SNEGSKA (reference sequence). V was trimmed by 4 bases and J by 0 bases, leaving 9 bases between them.

The rearrangement joins TRBV20-1 to TRBJ1-2; D ambiguous. This TCR was recovered from an adult man with Graves' ophthalmopathy. The sample consisted of peripheral blood. The DNA for the CDR3 is TGCAGTGCTAATTCCGGGGCTAACTATGGCTACACCTTC. It encodes CSANSGANYGYTF.